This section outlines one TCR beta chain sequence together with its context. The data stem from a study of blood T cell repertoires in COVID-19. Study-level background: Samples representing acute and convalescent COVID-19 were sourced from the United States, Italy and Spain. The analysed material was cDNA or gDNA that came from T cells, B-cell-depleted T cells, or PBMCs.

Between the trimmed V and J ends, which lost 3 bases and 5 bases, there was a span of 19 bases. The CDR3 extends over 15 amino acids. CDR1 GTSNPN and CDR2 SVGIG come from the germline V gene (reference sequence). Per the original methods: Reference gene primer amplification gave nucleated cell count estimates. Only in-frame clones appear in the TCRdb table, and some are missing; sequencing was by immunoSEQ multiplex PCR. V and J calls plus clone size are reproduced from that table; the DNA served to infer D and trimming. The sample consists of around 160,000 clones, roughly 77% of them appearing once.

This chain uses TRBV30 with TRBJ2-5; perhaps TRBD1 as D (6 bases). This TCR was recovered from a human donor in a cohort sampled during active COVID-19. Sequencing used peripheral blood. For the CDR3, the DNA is TGTGCCTGGAGAGGGGGATGGGGGTATGGGGAGACCCAGTACTTC. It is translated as CAWRGGWGYGETQYF.